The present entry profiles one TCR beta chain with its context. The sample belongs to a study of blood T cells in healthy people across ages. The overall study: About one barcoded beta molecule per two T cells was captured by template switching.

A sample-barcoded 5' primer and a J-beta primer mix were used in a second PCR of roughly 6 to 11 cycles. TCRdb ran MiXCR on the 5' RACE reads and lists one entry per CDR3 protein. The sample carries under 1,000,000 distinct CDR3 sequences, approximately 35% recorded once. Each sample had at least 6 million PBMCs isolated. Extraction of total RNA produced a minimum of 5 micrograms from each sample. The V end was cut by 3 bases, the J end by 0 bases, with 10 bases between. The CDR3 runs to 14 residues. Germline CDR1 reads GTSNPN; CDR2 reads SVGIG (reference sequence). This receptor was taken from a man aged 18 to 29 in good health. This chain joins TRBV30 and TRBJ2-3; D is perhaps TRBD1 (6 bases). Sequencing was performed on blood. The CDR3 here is CAWSADRSTDTQYF. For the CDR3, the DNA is TGTGCCTGGAGCGCCGACAGGAGCACAGATACGCAGTATTTT.